These 30 T cell receptor beta chains originate from one sample sequenced in a study of blood T cell repertoires in COVID-19. The assay was immunoSEQ multiplex PCR, and TCRdb's table has in-frame clones only and misses some. In the table there are 150,000 to 200,000 clones, approximately 91% of which are singletons. The sample was peripheral blood. The origin of the receptors is a man aged 40-49 years with acute or convalescent COVID-19.

The J gene is TRBJ1-1, the V gene TRBV6-5; no clear D. Trimming removed 6 bases at V and 0 bases at J, with 11 bases between. Germline loops: CDR1 MNHEY, CDR2 SVGAGI. CDR3 size: 14 residues. The CDR3 DNA reads as TGTGCCAGCAGACCGGGAGTGTTGAACACTGAAGCTTTCTTT. Its protein product is CASRPGVLNTEAFF.

The V gene is TRBV29-1, the J gene TRBJ2-2, with 9 bases aligning to TRBD1. V dropped 7 bases and J dropped 6; count of bases not matched to a gene: 6. Germline CDR1 SQVTM, CDR2 ANQGSEA. This CDR3 region has 13 residues. CDR3 sequence (DNA): TGCAGCGGTCGGGACAGGGCTGCCGGGGAGCTGTTTTTT. Amino acid sequence: CSGRDRAAGELFF.

The chain has TRBV6-1 and TRBJ1-2, with D unclear. The V gene's germline CDR1 is MNHNS and CDR2 SASEGT. The CDR3 runs 14 residues. V lost 3 bases, J lost 8 bases, and 16 bases lay in between. The CDR3 nucleotides are TGTGCCAGCAGTGATTATAGGTACAGTGAGGGCTACACCTTC. It specifies CASSDYRYSEGYTF.

The genes are TRBV7-2 and TRBJ1-1; no clear D gene. There are 13 residues in the CDR3. Germline values: CDR1 SGHTA, CDR2 FQGNSA. The V and J ends lost 2 bases and 1 base respectively, with 5 bases between them. CDR3 coding DNA: TGTGCCAGCAGCTTAAGCTGGAACACTGAAGCTTTCTTT. As protein: CASSLSWNTEAFF.

This chain uses TRBV7-9 with TRBJ2-3; D is possibly TRBD1 (5 bases). Trimming stripped 5 bases from V and 5 bases from J, with 17 bases between. Per the germline V gene, CDR1 is SEHNR and CDR2 is FQNEAQ (reference sequence). The CDR3 runs 15 residues. CDR3 bases: TGTGCCAGCAGCCCGCGGACACTAATCCAAGATACGCAGTATTTT. This sequence encodes CASSPRTLIQDTQYF.

The chain recombines TRBV6-4 with TRBJ2-1; 8 nucleotides agree with TRBD2. This CDR3 has 14 amino acids. Germline assignment: CDR1 MRHNA and CDR2 SNTAGT. The V segment lost 4 bases and the J segment 4 bases; nucleotides outside the gene matches: 3. The CDR3 loop reads CASSVIAGYNEQFF. The CDR3, as DNA: TGTGCCAGCAGTGTAATAGCGGGATACAATGAGCAGTTCTTC.

Only one count was recorded for this clone. This sequence joins TRBV4-3 and TRBJ2-2, with D tentatively TRBD1 (6 bases). This CDR3 is 17 amino acids long. Trimming removed 0 bases from V and 7 bases from J, with 18 bases in between. Germline CDR1 is LGHNA and CDR2 is YSLEER. CDR3: CASSQDWAGVLVGELFF. The CDR3 DNA follows: TGCGCCAGCAGCCAAGACTGGGCAGGGGTCTTGGTCGGGGAGCTGTTTTTT.

CDR3 coding DNA: TGCGCCAGCAGCCCCCTGACAGGGGATGGGCAGTACTTC. Translated, it gives CASSPLTGDGQYF. V and J are TRBV5-1 and TRBJ2-7; 8 bases are shared with TRBD1. Per the germline V gene, CDR1 is SGHRS and CDR2 is YFSETQ. The V gene end was trimmed by 4 bases and the J gene end by 9 bases; junction bases not matched to a gene: 9. This CDR3 spans 13 amino acids. Full variable domain (rest looked up from reference TRBV5-1 and TRBJ2-7): KAGVTQTPRYLIKTRGQQVTLSCSPISGHRSVSWYQQTPGQGLQFLFEYFSETQRNKGNFPGRFSGRQFSNSRSEMNVSTLELGDSALYLCASSPLTGDGQYFGPGTRLTVT.

J is TRBJ2-2 and V is TRBV11-2; TRBD2 agrees at 11 bases. V trimming: 5 bases; J trimming: 5 bases; junction bases outside the gene matches: 7. CDR3 length: 16 residues. The germline V gene has CDR1 SGHAT and CDR2 FQNNGV. The chain's CDR3 is CASSLSGGARTGELFF. The CDR3 region has the DNA TGTGCCAGCAGCCTTAGCGGGGGGGCCCGGACCGGGGAGCTGTTTTTT.

The table lists this clone with a few counts. The genes are TRBV3-1 (or the pseudogene TRBV3-2) and TRBJ1-5, with D uncertain. The ends were cut back, 1 base at V and 1 base at J, with 5 bases in the middle. This CDR3 is 14 amino acids long. The germline V gene encodes CDR1 LGHDT and CDR2 YNNKEL (reference sequence). The CDR3 sequence: CASSQGPSNQPQHF. CDR3 bases: TGTGCCAGCAGCCAAGGTCCGAGCAATCAGCCCCAGCATTTT.

The chain joins TRBV10-3 to TRBJ1-1, with D perhaps TRBD1 (6 bases). Germline CDR1 and CDR2: ENHRY and SYGVKD. Trimming cost V 2 bases and J 4 bases, with 17 bases left between them. The CDR3 covers 16 residues. The CDR3, as DNA: TGTGCCATCAGTGAGAGGGGGAGGGTAGCAGGCACTGAAGCTTTCTTT. Translated, it gives CAISERGRVAGTEAFF.

This sequence joins TRBV5-1 and TRBJ2-7; 7 nucleotides align to TRBD1. Germline loops: CDR1 SGHRS, CDR2 YFSETQ. The CDR3 length is 14 residues. V shed 3 bases and J 1 base; nucleotides not matched to a gene: 4. In DNA, the CDR3 is TGCGCCAGCAGCTCGAGACAGGGTTCCTACGAGCAGTACTTC. It specifies CASSSRQGSYEQYF. Full variable domain (missing parts from reference TRBV5-1 and TRBJ2-7): KAGVTQTPRYLIKTRGQQVTLSCSPISGHRSVSWYQQTPGQGLQFLFEYFSETQRNKGNFPGRFSGRQFSNSRSEMNVSTLELGDSALYLCASSSRQGSYEQYFGPGTRLTVT.

In its sample, this clone was seen once. The CDR3 sequence: CASSRYRDRHYEQYF. The DNA for the CDR3 is TGTGCCAGCAGCAGATACCGGGACAGACACTACGAGCAGTACTTC. This chain connects TRBV7-6 to TRBJ2-7, with 7 bases lining up with TRBD1. The CDR3 contains 15 residues. V shed 5 bases, J shed 3 bases, and the junction held 10 bases outside the gene matches. Germline-derived CDR1 and CDR2 are SGHVS and FNYEAQ.

The V gene is TRBV5-6, the J gene TRBJ1-1; 8 bases are a match to TRBD1. CDR1 and CDR2 from the germline V gene are SGHDT and YYEEEE. The V gene end was trimmed by 4 bases and the J gene end by 1 base; junction bases not matched to a gene: 6. The CDR3 runs to 15 residues. CDR3 nucleotide sequence: TGTGCCAGCAGCCCGCGGACAGGGCCGAACACTGAAGCTTTCTTT. Its protein is CASSPRTGPNTEAFF.

The chain recombines TRBV4-1 with TRBJ1-5; 10 bases match TRBD1. This CDR3 is built from 16 residues. The germline gives CDR1 MGHRA, CDR2 YSYEKL. The V segment lost 5 bases and the J segment 6 bases; nucleotides outside the gene matches: 10. As DNA, the CDR3 is TGCGCCAGCAGCGGGGGTAAGGGACAGGGGAGTCAGCCCCAGCATTTT. Translation gives CASSGGKGQGSQPQHF.

The J gene is TRBJ2-5, the V gene TRBV6-1; the D gene is possibly TRBD1 (6 bases). V dropped 1 base and J dropped 5 bases, with 11 bases sitting between them. The CDR3 covers 14 residues. Germline CDR1 is MNHNS and CDR2 is SASEGT. The CDR3 nucleotides read TGTGCCAGCAGTGAAGACAGGGCCAGGGAGACCCAGTACTTC. Translating gives CASSEDRARETQYF.

The rearrangement joins TRBV30 to TRBJ1-1; D might be TRBD1 (6 bases). This CDR3 is built from 14 residues. Germline V CDR1 and CDR2: GTSNPN, SVGIG (reference sequence). The ends were cut back, 3 bases at V and 10 bases at J, with 21 bases in the middle. The CDR3 loop reads CAWRGPFRDNRAFF. CDR3 nucleotides: TGTGCCTGGAGGGGGCCCTTCCGGGACAACCGAGCTTTCTTT.

J is TRBJ2-5 and V is TRBV11-3; D gene uncertain. Germline-derived CDR1 and CDR2 are SGHNT and YENEEA. Trimming pared 6 bases from V and 2 bases from J, leaving 16 bases between. The CDR3 extends over 15 amino acids. CDR3: CASSNSQLKQETQYF. Here the CDR3 DNA reads TGTGCCAGCAGTAACAGTCAGTTGAAGCAAGAGACCCAGTACTTC.

This sequence joins TRBV5-1 and TRBJ2-3; 7 bases line up with TRBD1. With V trimmed by 4 bases and J by 2 bases, 7 bases remained unmatched. This CDR3 comprises 15 residues. CDR1 and CDR2 (germline): SGHRS, YFSETQ. CDR3 sequence: CASSRIRGFTDTQYF. CDR3 DNA sequence: TGCGCCAGCAGCCGCATCAGGGGGTTCACAGATACGCAGTATTTT.

V gene TRBV27 combines with J gene TRBJ2-1; 13 nucleotides match TRBD2. Per the germline V gene, CDR1 is MNHEY and CDR2 is SMNVEV (reference sequence). The V and J ends lost 5 bases and 0 bases, in that order; junction bases with no gene match: 4. This CDR3 region has 17 residues. The CDR3 DNA reads TGTGCCAGCAGTGGTTGGACTAGCGGGAGCTCCTACAATGAGCAGTTCTTC. This codes for CASSGWTSGSSYNEQFF.

This clone has only a few counts. This chain uses TRBV19 with TRBJ1-5, with 10 positions matching TRBD1. This CDR3 contains 15 residues. Trimming took 4 bases from V and 7 from J; bases not matched to a gene: 7. Germline V lookup: CDR1 LNHDA, CDR2 SQIVND (reference sequence). DNA of the CDR3: TGTGCCAGTAGTACCGGACAGGGGGGAAAACAGCCCCAGCATTTT. Amino acids: CASSTGQGGKQPQHF.

The chain uses TRBV7-9 and TRBJ2-2, with D possibly being TRBD1 (5 bases). The CDR3 sequence is 14 residues long. Between the trimmed V and J ends, which lost 8 bases and 6 bases, there was a span of 16 bases. Looked up from germline, CDR1 is SEHNR and CDR2 is FQNEAQ (reference sequence). The CDR3 protein is CASSGQGLAGELFF. In DNA, the CDR3 is TGTGCCAGCTCCGGGCAGGGATTGGCCGGGGAGCTGTTTTTT.

The J gene is TRBJ1-2, the V gene TRBV12-3 or TRBV12-4, with unresolved D. The CDR3 is made up of 13 amino acids. V shed 6 bases and J shed 8 bases, with 16 bases lying between them. CDR3 bases: TGTGCCAGCAGCCTCGCGGGGATCGACGGCTACACCTTC. Translated, it gives CASSLAGIDGYTF.

The CDR3 nucleotides are TGTGCCAGCAGCGAGGGATTCAACTATGGCTACACCTTC. It encodes CASSEGFNYGYTF. The genes are TRBV6-1 and TRBJ1-2; D is undetermined. This CDR3 is built from 13 residues. Deletions cut 6 bases from V and 2 bases from J, with 10 bases between. Germline V gene lookup returns CDR1 MNHNS and CDR2 SASEGT.

The chain joins TRBV10-2 to TRBJ1-4; the match to TRBD1 covers 7 bases. Germline V gene lookup returns CDR1 WSHSY and CDR2 SAAADI. The CDR3 length is 14 residues. V trimming: 5 bases; J trimming: 5 bases; junction bases outside the gene matches: 5. CDR3 protein: CASSQGGTNEKLFF. The CDR3 DNA reads as TGCGCCAGCAGTCAGGGGGGTACAAATGAAAAACTGTTTTTT.

The rearrangement joins TRBV19 to TRBJ1-5, with a tentative D call TRBD1 (6 bases). The germline V gene has CDR1 LNHDA and CDR2 SQIVND (reference sequence). CDR3 length: 14 amino acids. Trimming cost V 2 bases and J 7 bases, with 12 bases left between them. CDR3 loop: CASSIRGAAQPQHF. CDR3 nucleotides: TGTGCCAGTAGTATACGGGGGGCAGCCCAGCCCCAGCATTTT.

The chain joins TRBV19 to TRBJ1-2, with D tentatively TRBD1 (5 bases). The V gene's germline CDR1 is LNHDA and CDR2 SQIVND (reference sequence). The V end lost 6 bases, the J end lost 4 bases, and 15 bases lay between the germline ends. This CDR3 is 14 amino acids long. The CDR3 bases are TGTGCCAGTAGCCCCGCCGCGCAGGGCTATGGCTACACCTTC. It encodes CASSPAAQGYGYTF.

The chain employs TRBV5-4 and TRBJ1-2, with D tentatively TRBD1 (6 bases). Germline-derived CDR1 and CDR2 are SGHNT and YYREEE (reference sequence). V lost 4 bases, J lost 4 bases, and 14 bases lay in between. This CDR3 has 14 amino acids. The DNA for the CDR3 is TGTGCCAGCAGCCTCCCAGGGGCTGGCTATGGCTACACCTTC. It encodes CASSLPGAGYGYTF.

The rearrangement uses TRBV19 and TRBJ2-3; TRBD2 is a possible D gene (5 bases). Trimming removed 5 bases at V and 8 bases at J, with 20 bases between. Germline assignment: CDR1 LNHDA and CDR2 SQIVND (reference sequence). CDR3 length: 15 amino acids. CDR3 sequence reads: CASSSERRYRGTQYF. As DNA, the CDR3 is TGTGCCAGTAGTTCCGAAAGGAGGTACCGAGGTACGCAGTATTTT. The full variable domain, with the rest looked up from reference TRBV19 and TRBJ2-3, is DGGITQSPKYLFRKEGQNVTLSCEQNLNHDAMYWYRQDPGQGLRLIYYSQIVNDFQKGDIAEGYSVSREKKESFPLTVTSAQKNPTAFYLCASSSERRYRGTQYFGPGTRLTVL.

This clone appeared once. This sequence joins TRBV28 and TRBJ1-1; TRBD1 is a possible D gene (5 bases). The germline V gene has CDR1 MDHEN and CDR2 SYDVKM. This CDR3 has 14 amino acids. With 5 bases removed from V and 3 bases from J, the gap between germline ends came to 13 bases. CDR3 sequence: CASSVGPLHTEAFF. The CDR3 coding sequence is TGTGCCAGCAGTGTGGGGCCCCTGCACACTGAAGCTTTCTTT.